This entry lists 26 T cell receptor beta chains sequenced from one sample in a study of blood T cells in healthy people across ages. Next came a second PCR, run for about 7 to 12 cycles, which used a sample-barcoded 5' primer along with a J-beta primer mix. TCRdb recomputed calls from the 5' RACE reads with MiXCR, one row per CDR3 protein. Of 790,000 or so distinct CDR3 sequences listed, around half are singletons. The sample taken for sequencing was blood. The source of these receptors is a man older than 75 in good health.

As to this clonotype: A much bigger clone sits one base away, suggesting this may be a read error. The chain uses TRBV6-1 and TRBJ2-1; D could derive from TRBD1 or TRBD2 (5 bases each). The V gene lost 6 bases and the J gene lost 8 bases, with 17 bases spanning the gap. Germline lookup yields CDR1 MNHNS and CDR2 SASEGT. The CDR3 loop spans 14 amino acids. In DNA form, the CDR3 reads TGTGCCAGCAGGGAGGCCGGGACCGGCCATGAGCAGTTCTTC. It translates to CASREAGTGHEQFF.

This clonotype was seen many times. The chain is built from TRBV27 and TRBJ2-1; D gene unclear. Germline V gene sequence: CDR1 MNHEY, CDR2 SMNVEV (reference sequence). V shed 5 bases and J shed 7 bases, with 12 bases lying between them. The CDR3 has 13 amino acids. CDR3 sequence reads: CASSPLTKNEQFF. As DNA, the CDR3 is TGTGCCAGCAGTCCGCTAACAAAGAATGAGCAGTTCTTC.

V is TRBV6-1 and J is TRBJ1-5; no definite D call. Germline CDR1 reads MNHNS; CDR2 reads SASEGT. The CDR3 totals 15 residues. Trimming cost V 1 base and J 9 bases, with 16 bases left between them. The chain's CDR3 is CASSEGRAGFRPQHF. The CDR3 bases are TGTGCCAGCAGTGAAGGCAGAGCGGGGTTCCGGCCCCAGCATTTT.

The rearrangement joins TRBV27 to TRBJ2-7; D is ambiguous. From germline, CDR1 is MNHEY and CDR2 SMNVEV (reference sequence). This CDR3 contains 11 residues. V was trimmed by 1 base and J by 5 bases, leaving 3 bases between them. This CDR3 is CASSLYNEQYF. The CDR3 DNA reads as TGTGCCAGCAGTTTATATAACGAGCAGTACTTC.

This clonotype turned up a few times. The chain couples TRBV5-6 to TRBJ2-7, with 9 bases fitting TRBD1. The CDR3 consists of 15 residues. Unmatched junction bases numbered 7, after V lost 5 bases and J lost 1 base. Germline V CDR1 and CDR2: SGHDT, YYEEEE. The CDR3 loop reads CASRGQGVPSYEQYF. The CDR3 nucleotides read TGTGCCAGCAGGGGACAGGGTGTGCCGTCCTACGAGCAGTACTTC.

The V and J genes are TRBV12-3 or TRBV12-4 and TRBJ2-3; TRBD2 matches at 7 bases. J lost 0 bases, V lost 5 bases, and 5 bases had no gene match. CDR3 length equals 15 residues. CDR3 in amino acids: CASSGLGSSTDTQYF. The CDR3 DNA reads TGTGCCAGCAGTGGACTAGGATCTAGCACAGATACGCAGTATTTT.

The chain has TRBV11-3 and TRBJ2-7; TRBD2 matches at 8 bases. The CDR3 sequence is 13 residues long. Losses at the gene ends were 3 bases for V and 5 bases for J; bases not matched to a gene: 3. CDR1 is SGHNT, CDR2 YENEEA, per germline. The CDR3 reads CASSFSGEHEQYF. CDR3 nucleotides: TGTGCCAGCAGCTTTAGCGGGGAGCACGAGCAGTACTTC.

This clonotype was observed a handful of times. The rearrangement links TRBV9 to TRBJ2-7, with 8 positions matching TRBD2. CDR1 is SGDLS and CDR2 is YYNGEE in the germline V gene. The V segment lost 4 bases and the J segment 3 bases; nucleotides outside the gene matches: 15. The length of the CDR3 is 17 residues. The CDR3 spells CASSPRGAGANGYEQYF. Written as DNA, the CDR3 is TGTGCCAGCAGCCCTCGGGGAGCGGGAGCGAATGGCTACGAGCAGTACTTC.

The V and J genes are TRBV5-1 and TRBJ2-6, with 12 bases matching TRBD2. The ends lost 0 bases at V and 3 bases at J; junction bases unmatched: 10. CDR1 and CDR2 (germline): SGHRS, YFSETQ. The CDR3 has 20 amino acids. The CDR3 coding sequence is TGCGCCAGCAGCTTGGCTTGGCTAGCGGGAGGGCTGGTTGGGGCCAACGTCCTGACTTTC. Residues: CASSLAWLAGGLVGANVLTF. Variable domain in full (rest from reference TRBV5-1 and TRBJ2-6): KAGVTQTPRYLIKTRGQQVTLSCSPISGHRSVSWYQQTPGQGLQFLFEYFSETQRNKGNFPGRFSGRQFSNSRSEMNVSTLELGDSALYLCASSLAWLAGGLVGANVLTFGAGSRLTVL.

This clonotype turned up a few times. This chain joins TRBV12-3 or TRBV12-4 and TRBJ2-3, with 14 bases identical to TRBD2. V gave up 3 bases and J gave up 4 bases; unmatched junction bases: 3. The CDR3 is 16 amino acids. The CDR3 here is CASSFGTSGSSDTQYF. The CDR3 nucleotides read TGTGCCAGCAGTTTCGGGACTAGCGGGAGTTCAGATACGCAGTATTTT.

A note on this clonotype: The junction and the germline gene differ at one end; a read error may be behind it. The V call is TRBV6-4, the J call TRBJ2-3; tentative D call: TRBD2 (5 bases). This CDR3 region has 13 residues. The germline V gene has CDR1 MRHNA and CDR2 SNTAGT. The CDR3 nucleotides are TGTACCAGCAGTGACTCGGGATTAGATACGCAGTATTTT. Encoded protein: CTSSDSGLDTQYF.

This clonotype was seen a handful of times. The CDR3 reads CASSLYPNEQFF. For the CDR3, the DNA is TGTGCCAGCAGTCTGTATCCGAATGAGCAGTTCTTC. The chain has TRBV12-3 or TRBV12-4 and TRBJ2-1; no firm D call. The CDR3 extends over 12 amino acids. The ends were cut back, 5 bases at V and 7 bases at J, with 9 bases in the middle.

The chain couples TRBV9 to TRBJ2-1; 13 bases are a match to TRBD2. Per germline, CDR1 SGDLS and CDR2 YYNGEE. CDR3 length: 16 amino acids. V lost 3 bases and J lost 7; bases outside the gene matches: 7. CDR3 sequence (DNA): TGTGCCAGCAGCGGAACTAGCGGGAGGGCCTTTAATGAGCAGTTCTTC. Translation: CASSGTSGRAFNEQFF. Full variable domain (remainder filled in from reference TRBV9 and TRBJ2-1): DSGVTQTPKHLITATGQRVTLRCSPRSGDLSVYWYQQSLDQGLQFLIQYYNGEERAKGNILERFSAQQFPDLHSELNLSSLELGDSALYFCASSGTSGRAFNEQFFGPGTRLTVL.

This clonotype was observed many times. This chain links TRBV29-1 with TRBJ2-7, with D perhaps TRBD1 or TRBD2 (5 bases each). The V end lost 3 bases, the J end lost 5 bases, and 14 bases lay between the germline ends. The length of the CDR3 is 13 residues. CDR1 SQVTM and CDR2 ANQGSEA come from the germline V gene. CDR3 protein: CSVDSAGRDEQYF. The CDR3 nucleotides are TGCAGCGTTGATTCGGCAGGGCGGGACGAGCAGTACTTC.

This clonotype was detected a few times. The chain recombines TRBV6-1 with TRBJ1-2; D is ambiguous. The CDR3 totals 13 residues. V lost 4 bases to trimming and J lost 3 bases, with 9 bases between them. The V gene's germline CDR1 is MNHNS and CDR2 SASEGT. The CDR3 spells CASSASADYGYTF. In DNA form, the CDR3 reads TGTGCCAGCAGTGCGTCGGCTGACTATGGCTACACCTTC.

This clonotype came up a few times. The V call is TRBV2, the J call TRBJ2-4, with D possibly called TRBD1 or TRBD2 (7 bases each). Germline V gene data show CDR1 as SNHLY and CDR2 as FYNNEI. The CDR3 totals 14 residues. Deletions cut 0 bases from V and 11 bases from J, with 14 bases between. The CDR3 reads CASSEARGGEFQYF. DNA for the CDR3: TGTGCCAGCAGTGAAGCCAGGGGGGGGGAATTTCAGTACTTC.

This clonotype has only a few counts. The chain links TRBV5-1 to TRBJ2-7; weak D call: TRBD2 (6 bases). The CDR3 contains 15 residues. The V end was cut by 1 base, the J end by 3 bases, with 14 bases between. CDR1 is SGHRS and CDR2 is YFSETQ in the germline V gene. The CDR3 loop reads CASSLMGGTFYEQYF. The CDR3 coding sequence is TGCGCCAGCAGCTTGATGGGGGGAACGTTCTACGAGCAGTACTTC.

As regards this clonotype: An end of the junction differs from the germline gene, which may be a read error. The chain recombines TRBV12-3 or TRBV12-4 with TRBJ2-4; 7 bases align to TRBD1. Near its end, the DNA agrees better with TRBJ2-5, so the J call may be wrong. The CDR3 has 16 residues. This CDR3 is CTSSPHGTAREETQYF. Written as DNA, the CDR3 is TGTACCAGCAGTCCCCACGGGACAGCTAGGGAGGAGACCCAGTACTTC.

This chain joins TRBV28 and TRBJ2-7, with 9 nucleotides matching TRBD1. The germline V gene encodes CDR1 MDHEN and CDR2 SYDVKM. Unmatched junction bases numbered 9, after V lost 2 bases and J lost 7 bases. The CDR3 has 15 residues. The CDR3, as DNA: TGTGCCAGCAGTTTAGGGGACAGGGTTGCAAGGGAGCAGTACTTC. Translating it yields CASSLGDRVAREQYF.

This clonotype has only one observation. This chain uses TRBV4-3 with TRBJ2-5; no firm D call. V lost 0 bases, J lost 5 bases, and 7 bases lay in between. The CDR3 runs to 13 residues. Germline V gene data show CDR1 as LGHNA and CDR2 as YSLEER. The CDR3 DNA is TGCGCCAGCAGCCAAGATGAAGCGGAGACCCAGTACTTC. It specifies CASSQDEAETQYF.

This clonotype was detected ten times or more. The chain recombines TRBV29-1 with TRBJ2-7, with 7 bases that match TRBD1. Germline lookup yields CDR1 SQVTM and CDR2 ANQGSEA. Losses at the gene ends were 6 bases for V and 6 bases for J; bases not matched to a gene: 11. The CDR3 spans 13 residues. The CDR3 DNA follows: TGCAGCGTCGGGGCGCAGGGGGTTGGCGAGCAGTACTTC. This sequence encodes CSVGAQGVGEQYF.

This chain uses TRBV7-2 with TRBJ1-2; D may be TRBD1 (6 bases). This CDR3 is 11 amino acids long. Trimming shortened V by 11 bases and J by 8 bases, and 15 bases separated the two germline ends. Germline V CDR1 and CDR2: SGHTA, FQGNSA. CDR3 in DNA: TGTGCCGCTAACAGGGCCGGCGGCTACACCTTC. Amino acid sequence: CAANRAGGYTF.

This sequence joins TRBV10-3 and TRBJ1-6, with a possible D match to TRBD1 (5 bases). Looked up from germline, CDR1 is ENHRY and CDR2 is SYGVKD. This CDR3 contains 15 residues. The V and J ends lost 0 bases and 9 bases respectively, with 12 bases between them. CDR3 protein: CAISESTAGSSPLHF. CDR3 DNA sequence: TGTGCCATCAGTGAGTCGACAGCCGGAAGTTCACCCCTCCACTTT.

The gene calls are TRBV19 and TRBJ2-2; 8 bases are shared with TRBD1. This CDR3 spans 14 amino acids. Germline values: CDR1 LNHDA, CDR2 SQIVND (reference sequence). V was clipped by 4 bases and J by 5 bases; unmatched bases: 3. The CDR3 here is CASSTRQGTGELFF. The CDR3, as DNA: TGTGCCAGTAGTACCAGACAGGGGACCGGGGAGCTGTTTTTT.

This clonotype appeared a few times. CDR3 protein: CSALGGNEQYF. The CDR3 DNA reads TGCAGTGCCTTGGGGGGGAATGAGCAGTACTTC. The chain joins TRBV20-1 to TRBJ2-5; 7 positions match TRBD2. This CDR3 region has 11 residues. Trimming took 6 bases from V and 11 from J; bases not matched to a gene: 9. Germline V gene sequence: CDR1 DFQATT, CDR2 SNEGSKA (reference sequence).

The chain uses TRBV9 and TRBJ2-1, with D possibly matching TRBD2 (5 bases). Germline assignment: CDR1 SGDLS and CDR2 YYNGEE. The CDR3 spans 14 residues. V gave up 1 base and J gave up 7 bases, with 12 bases separating them. The CDR3 sequence: CASSVRWEWNEQFF. CDR3 DNA sequence: TGTGCCAGCAGCGTAAGATGGGAGTGGAATGAGCAGTTCTTC. The full variable domain, in which reference TRBV9 and TRBJ2-1 provide the parts outside the CDR3, is DSGVTQTPKHLITATGQRVTLRCSPRSGDLSVYWYQQSLDQGLQFLIQYYNGEERAKGNILERFSAQQFPDLHSELNLSSLELGDSALYFCASSVRWEWNEQFFGPGTRLTVL.